The entry below describes one T cell receptor beta chain. As yet, its antigen is unknown. These data are taken from a study of cytomegalovirus exposure and HLA in healthy donors. Trimming stripped 4 bases from V and 5 bases from J, with 5 bases between. CDR3 length: 12 residues. The V gene's germline CDR1 is SGHTA and CDR2 FQGNSA. Findings and caveats of the study: Earlier analysis looked at TCR beta V segments, and most were productive about 87% or about 30% of the time. A missense DCLRE1C variant was associated with V- and J-gene trimming of TCR beta chains in a later analysis, and an independent cohort replicated the association.

Donors sampled were nominally healthy, though unrecorded immune exposures were likely. PCR amplification relied on 60 Vbeta primers (plus 13 Jbeta primers). Repertoires were generated with immunoSEQ multiplex PCR, while TCRdb's copy carries only in-frame clones and drops some. The sample consists of some 140,000 clones, roughly 9% of them appearing once. The J gene is TRBJ2-2, the V gene TRBV7-2; D call uncertain. Sample: PBMCs. This receptor was identified in a woman aged 40-49 years in good health and CMV-seropositive. The CDR3 region is CASSYFTGELFF. CDR3 DNA sequence: TGTGCCAGCAGCTACTTTACCGGGGAGCTGTTTTTT.